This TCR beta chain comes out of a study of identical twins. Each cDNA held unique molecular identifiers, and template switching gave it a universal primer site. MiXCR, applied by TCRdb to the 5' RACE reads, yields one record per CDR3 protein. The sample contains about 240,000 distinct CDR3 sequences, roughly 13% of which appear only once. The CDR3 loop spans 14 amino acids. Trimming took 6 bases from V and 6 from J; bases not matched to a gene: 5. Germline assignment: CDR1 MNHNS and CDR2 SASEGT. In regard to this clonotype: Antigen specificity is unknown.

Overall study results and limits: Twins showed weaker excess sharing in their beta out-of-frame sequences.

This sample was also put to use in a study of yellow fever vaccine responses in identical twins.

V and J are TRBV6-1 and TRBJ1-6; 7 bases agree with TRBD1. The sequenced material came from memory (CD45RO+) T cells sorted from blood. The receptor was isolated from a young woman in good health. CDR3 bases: TGTGCCAGCAGCCTCAGGGACAGTAATTCACCCCTCCACTTT. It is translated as CASSLRDSNSPLHF.